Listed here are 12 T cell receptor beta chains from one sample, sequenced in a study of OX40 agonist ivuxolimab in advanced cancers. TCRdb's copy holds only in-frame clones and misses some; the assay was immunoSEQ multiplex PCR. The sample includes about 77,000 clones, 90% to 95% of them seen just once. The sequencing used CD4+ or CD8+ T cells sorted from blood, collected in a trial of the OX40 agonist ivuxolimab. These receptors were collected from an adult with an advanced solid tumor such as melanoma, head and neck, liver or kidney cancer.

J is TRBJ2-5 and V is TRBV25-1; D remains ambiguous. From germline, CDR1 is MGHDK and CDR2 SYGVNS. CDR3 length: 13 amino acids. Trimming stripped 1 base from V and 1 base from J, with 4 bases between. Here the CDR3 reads CASSEWGQETQYF. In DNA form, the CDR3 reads TGTGCCAGCAGTGAATGGGGCCAAGAGACCCAGTACTTC.

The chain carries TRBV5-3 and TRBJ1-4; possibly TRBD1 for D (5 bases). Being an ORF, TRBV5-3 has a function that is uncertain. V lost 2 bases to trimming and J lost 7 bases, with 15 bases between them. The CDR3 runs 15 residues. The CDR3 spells CARSLDTLGGEKLFF. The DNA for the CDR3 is TGTGCCAGAAGCTTAGACACTCTTGGGGGTGAAAAACTGTTTTTT.

The CDR3 loop reads CAISEFNEQFF. The CDR3 DNA is TGTGCCATCAGTGAGTTTAATGAGCAGTTCTTC. The chain couples TRBV10-3 to TRBJ2-1; D is unclear. The CDR3 contains 11 residues. The V end was cut by 1 base, the J end by 7 bases, with 2 bases between. CDR1 and CDR2 (germline): ENHRY, SYGVKD.

Here the CDR3 DNA reads TGCGCCAGCAGCCAAGATGGACGCGGGAGAAGCACAGATACGCAGTATTTT. It specifies CASSQDGRGRSTDTQYF. The chain joins TRBV4-1 to TRBJ2-3; 7 bases map to TRBD2. The CDR3 loop spans 17 amino acids. Per the germline V gene, CDR1 is MGHRA and CDR2 is YSYEKL. The junction had 6 bases not matched to a gene; V was cut back by 0 bases and J by 0 bases.

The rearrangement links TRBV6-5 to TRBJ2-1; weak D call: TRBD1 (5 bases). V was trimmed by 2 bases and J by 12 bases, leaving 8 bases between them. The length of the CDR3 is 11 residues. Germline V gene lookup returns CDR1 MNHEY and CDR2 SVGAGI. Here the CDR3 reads CASSYRGRQFF. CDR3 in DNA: TGTGCCAGCAGTTACAGGGGAAGGCAGTTCTTC.

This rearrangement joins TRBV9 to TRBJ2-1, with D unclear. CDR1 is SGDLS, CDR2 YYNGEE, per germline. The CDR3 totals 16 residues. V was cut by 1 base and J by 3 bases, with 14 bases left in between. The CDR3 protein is CASSVLGRVDYNEQFF. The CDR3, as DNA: TGTGCCAGCAGCGTACTTGGACGGGTGGACTACAATGAGCAGTTCTTC.

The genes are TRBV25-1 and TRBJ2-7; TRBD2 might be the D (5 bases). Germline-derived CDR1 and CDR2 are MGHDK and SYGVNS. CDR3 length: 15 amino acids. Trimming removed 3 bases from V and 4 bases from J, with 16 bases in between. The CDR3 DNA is TGTGCCAGCAGTGATCTGGACTCCTCACCTTACGAGCAGTACTTC. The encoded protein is CASSDLDSSPYEQYF.

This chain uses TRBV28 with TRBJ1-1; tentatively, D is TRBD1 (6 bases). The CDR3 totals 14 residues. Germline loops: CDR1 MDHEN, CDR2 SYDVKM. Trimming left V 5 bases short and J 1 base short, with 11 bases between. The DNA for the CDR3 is TGTGCCAGCAGTCTGCAGGGGTGGAACACTGAAGCTTTCTTT. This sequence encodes CASSLQGWNTEAFF. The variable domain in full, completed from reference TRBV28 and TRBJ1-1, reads DVKVTQSSRYLVKRTGEKVFLECVQDMDHENMFWYRQDPGLGLRLIYFSYDVKMKEKGDIPEGYSVSREKKERFSLILESASTNQTSMYLCASSLQGWNTEAFFGQGTRLTVV.

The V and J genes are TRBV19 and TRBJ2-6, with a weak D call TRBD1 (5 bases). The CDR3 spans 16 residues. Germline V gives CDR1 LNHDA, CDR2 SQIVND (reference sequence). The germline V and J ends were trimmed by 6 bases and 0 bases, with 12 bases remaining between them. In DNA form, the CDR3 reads TGTGCCAGTAGCACAGGAATGGGCTCTGGGGCCAACGTCCTGACTTTC. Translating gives CASSTGMGSGANVLTF. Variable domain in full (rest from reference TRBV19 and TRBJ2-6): DGGITQSPKYLFRKEGQNVTLSCEQNLNHDAMYWYRQDPGQGLRLIYYSQIVNDFQKGDIAEGYSVSREKKESFPLTVTSAQKNPTAFYLCASSTGMGSGANVLTFGAGSRLTVL.

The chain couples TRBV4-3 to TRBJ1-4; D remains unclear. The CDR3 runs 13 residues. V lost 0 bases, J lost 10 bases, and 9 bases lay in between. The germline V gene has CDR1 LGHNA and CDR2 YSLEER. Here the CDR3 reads CASSQESTGKLFF. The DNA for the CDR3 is TGCGCCAGCAGCCAAGAGTCGACTGGAAAACTGTTTTTT.

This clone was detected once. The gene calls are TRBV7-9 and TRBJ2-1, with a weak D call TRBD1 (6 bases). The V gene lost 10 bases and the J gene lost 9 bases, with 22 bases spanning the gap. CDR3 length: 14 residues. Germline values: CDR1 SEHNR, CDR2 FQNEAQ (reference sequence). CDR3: CATAPGTTVGEQFF. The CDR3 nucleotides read TGTGCCACCGCACCGGGGACAACCGTCGGTGAGCAGTTCTTC.

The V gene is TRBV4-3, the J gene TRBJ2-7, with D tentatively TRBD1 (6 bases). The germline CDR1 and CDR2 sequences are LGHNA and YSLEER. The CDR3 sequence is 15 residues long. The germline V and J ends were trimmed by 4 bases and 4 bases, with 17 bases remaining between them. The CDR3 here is CASSRVIQGEYEQYF. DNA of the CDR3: TGCGCCAGCAGCCGGGTGATACAGGGCGAATACGAGCAGTACTTC.